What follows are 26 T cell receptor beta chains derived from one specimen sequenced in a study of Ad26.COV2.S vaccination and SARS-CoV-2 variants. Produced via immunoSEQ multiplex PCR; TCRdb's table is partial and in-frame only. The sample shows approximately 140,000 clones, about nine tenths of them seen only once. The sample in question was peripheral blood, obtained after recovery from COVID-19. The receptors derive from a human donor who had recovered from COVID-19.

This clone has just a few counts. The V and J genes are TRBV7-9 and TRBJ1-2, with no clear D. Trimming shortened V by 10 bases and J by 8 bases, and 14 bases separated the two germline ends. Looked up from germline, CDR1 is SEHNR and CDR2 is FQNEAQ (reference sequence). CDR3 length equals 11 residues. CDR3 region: CATLTTEGYTF. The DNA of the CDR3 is TGTGCCACTCTCACGACGGAGGGCTACACCTTC.

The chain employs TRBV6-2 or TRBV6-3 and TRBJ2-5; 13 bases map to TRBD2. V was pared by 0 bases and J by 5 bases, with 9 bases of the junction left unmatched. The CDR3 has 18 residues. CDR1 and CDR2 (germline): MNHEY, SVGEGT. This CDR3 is CASSYSTSTSGGVETQYF. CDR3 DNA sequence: TGTGCCAGCAGTTACTCGACATCCACTAGCGGGGGGGTGGAGACCCAGTACTTC.

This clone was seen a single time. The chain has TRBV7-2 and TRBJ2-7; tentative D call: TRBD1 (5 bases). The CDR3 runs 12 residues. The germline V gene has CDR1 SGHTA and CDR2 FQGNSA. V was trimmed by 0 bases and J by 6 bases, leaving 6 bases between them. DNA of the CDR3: TGTGCCAGCAGCTTAGCTGGGGCCGAGCAGTACTTC. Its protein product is CASSLAGAEQYF.

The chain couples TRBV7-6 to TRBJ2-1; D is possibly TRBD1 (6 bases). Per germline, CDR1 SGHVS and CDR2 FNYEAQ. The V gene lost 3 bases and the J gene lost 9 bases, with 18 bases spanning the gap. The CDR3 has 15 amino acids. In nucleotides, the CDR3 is TGTGCCAGCAGCTTCATACAGGGAGAGAGATCTGAGCAGTTCTTC. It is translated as CASSFIQGERSEQFF.

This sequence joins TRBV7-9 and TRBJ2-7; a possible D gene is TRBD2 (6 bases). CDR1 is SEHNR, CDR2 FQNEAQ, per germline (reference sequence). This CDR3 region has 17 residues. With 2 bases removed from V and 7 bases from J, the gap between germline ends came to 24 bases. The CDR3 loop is CASSLSLQVDYTGEQYF. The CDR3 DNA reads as TGTGCCAGCAGCTTAAGTTTGCAGGTGGACTACACGGGGGAGCAGTACTTC.

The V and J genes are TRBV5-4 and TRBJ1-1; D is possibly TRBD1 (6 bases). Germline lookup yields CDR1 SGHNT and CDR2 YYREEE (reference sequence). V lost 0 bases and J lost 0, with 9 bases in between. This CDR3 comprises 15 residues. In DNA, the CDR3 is TGTGCCAGCAGCTTGGGAGGACAGCTGAACACTGAAGCTTTCTTT. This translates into CASSLGGQLNTEAFF. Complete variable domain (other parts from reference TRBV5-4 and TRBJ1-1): ETGVTQSPTHLIKTRGQQVTLRCSSQSGHNTVSWYQQALGQGPQFIFQYYREEENGRGNFPPRFSGLQFPNYSSELNVNALELDDSALYLCASSLGGQLNTEAFFGQGTRLTVV.

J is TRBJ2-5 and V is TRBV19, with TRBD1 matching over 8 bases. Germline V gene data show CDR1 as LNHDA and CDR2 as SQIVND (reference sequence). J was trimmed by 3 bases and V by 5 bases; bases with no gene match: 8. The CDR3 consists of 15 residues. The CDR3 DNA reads TGTGCCAGTAGTTCCCGACCGGACAGGGAAGAGACCCAGTACTTC. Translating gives CASSSRPDREETQYF.

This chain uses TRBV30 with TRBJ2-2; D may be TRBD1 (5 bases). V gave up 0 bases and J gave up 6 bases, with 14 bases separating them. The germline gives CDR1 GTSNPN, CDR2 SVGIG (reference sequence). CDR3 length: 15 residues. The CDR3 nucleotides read TGTGCCTGGAGTGTACTGGGCTCCAGGGCCGGGGAGCTGTTTTTT. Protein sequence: CAWSVLGSRAGELFF.

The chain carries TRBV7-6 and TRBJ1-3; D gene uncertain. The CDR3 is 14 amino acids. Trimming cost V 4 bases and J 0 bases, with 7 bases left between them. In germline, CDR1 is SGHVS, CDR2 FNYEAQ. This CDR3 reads CASSWTASGNTIYF. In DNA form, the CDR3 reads TGTGCCAGCAGCTGGACTGCCTCTGGAAACACCATATATTTT.

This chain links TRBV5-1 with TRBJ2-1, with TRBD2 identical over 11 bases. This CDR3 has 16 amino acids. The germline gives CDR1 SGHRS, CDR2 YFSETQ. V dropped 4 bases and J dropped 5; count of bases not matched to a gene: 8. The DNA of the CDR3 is TGCGCCAGCAGCCGGTTGCTAGCGGGGGGTAACAATGAGCAGTTCTTC. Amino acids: CASSRLLAGGNNEQFF. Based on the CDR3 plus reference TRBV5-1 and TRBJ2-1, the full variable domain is KAGVTQTPRYLIKTRGQQVTLSCSPISGHRSVSWYQQTPGQGLQFLFEYFSETQRNKGNFPGRFSGRQFSNSRSEMNVSTLELGDSALYLCASSRLLAGGNNEQFFGPGTRLTVL.

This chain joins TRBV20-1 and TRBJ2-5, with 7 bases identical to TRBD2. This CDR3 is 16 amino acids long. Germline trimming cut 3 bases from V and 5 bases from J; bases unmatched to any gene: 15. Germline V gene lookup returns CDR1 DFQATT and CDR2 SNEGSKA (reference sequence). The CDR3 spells CSASPTLAEHGETQYF. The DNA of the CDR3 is TGCAGTGCTAGTCCCACTCTAGCGGAACATGGGGAGACCCAGTACTTC.

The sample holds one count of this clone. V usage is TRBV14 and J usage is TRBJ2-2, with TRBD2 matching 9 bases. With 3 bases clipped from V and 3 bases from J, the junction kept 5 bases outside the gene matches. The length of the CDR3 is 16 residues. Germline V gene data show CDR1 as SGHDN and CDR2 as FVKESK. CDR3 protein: CASSQLAGSYTGELFF. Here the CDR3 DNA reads TGTGCCAGCAGCCAGCTAGCGGGGAGCTACACCGGGGAGCTGTTTTTT.

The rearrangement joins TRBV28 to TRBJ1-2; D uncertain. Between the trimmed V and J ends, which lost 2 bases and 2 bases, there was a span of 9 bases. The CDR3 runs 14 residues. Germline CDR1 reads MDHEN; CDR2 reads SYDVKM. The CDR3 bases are TGTGCCAGCAGTTTAATAGCCTTAAACTATGGCTACACCTTC. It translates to CASSLIALNYGYTF.

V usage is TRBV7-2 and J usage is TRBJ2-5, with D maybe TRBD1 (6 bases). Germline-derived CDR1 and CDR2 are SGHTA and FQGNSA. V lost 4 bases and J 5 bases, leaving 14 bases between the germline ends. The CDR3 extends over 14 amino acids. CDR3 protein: CASSSGPQGETQYF. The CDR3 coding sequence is TGTGCCAGCAGCTCCGGGCCCCAGGGGGAGACCCAGTACTTC.

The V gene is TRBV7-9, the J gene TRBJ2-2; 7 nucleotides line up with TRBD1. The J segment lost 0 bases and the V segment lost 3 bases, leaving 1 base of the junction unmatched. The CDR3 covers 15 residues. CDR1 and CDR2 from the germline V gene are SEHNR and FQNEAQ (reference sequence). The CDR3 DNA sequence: TGTGCCAGCAGCTTGACAGGGCCGAACACCGGGGAGCTGTTTTTT. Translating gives CASSLTGPNTGELFF.

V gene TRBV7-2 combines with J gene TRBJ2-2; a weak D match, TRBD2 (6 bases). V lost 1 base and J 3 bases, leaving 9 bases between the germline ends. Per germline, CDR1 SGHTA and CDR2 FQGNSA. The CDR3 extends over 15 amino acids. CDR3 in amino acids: CASSLVGGYTGELFF. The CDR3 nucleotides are TGTGCCAGCAGCTTAGTTGGGGGGTACACCGGGGAGCTGTTTTTT. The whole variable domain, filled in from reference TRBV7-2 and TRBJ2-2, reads GAGVSQSPSNKVTEKGKDVELRCDPISGHTALYWYRQSLGQGLEFLIYFQGNSAPDKSGLPSDRFSAERTGGSVSTLTIQRTQQEDSAVYLCASSLVGGYTGELFFGEGSRLTVL.

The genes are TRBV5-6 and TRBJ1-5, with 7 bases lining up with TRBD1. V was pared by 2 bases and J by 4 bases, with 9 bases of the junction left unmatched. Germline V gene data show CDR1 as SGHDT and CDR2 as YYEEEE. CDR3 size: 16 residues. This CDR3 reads CASSFSRDRENQPQHF. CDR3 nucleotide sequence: TGTGCCAGCAGCTTTTCCCGGGACAGAGAAAATCAGCCCCAGCATTTT.

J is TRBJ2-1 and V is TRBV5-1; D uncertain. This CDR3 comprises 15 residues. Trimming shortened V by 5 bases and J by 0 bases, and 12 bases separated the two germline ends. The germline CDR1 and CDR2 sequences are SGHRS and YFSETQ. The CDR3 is CASRTSSNSYNEQFF. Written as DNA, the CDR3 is TGCGCCAGCAGGACGTCTTCTAACTCCTACAATGAGCAGTTCTTC.

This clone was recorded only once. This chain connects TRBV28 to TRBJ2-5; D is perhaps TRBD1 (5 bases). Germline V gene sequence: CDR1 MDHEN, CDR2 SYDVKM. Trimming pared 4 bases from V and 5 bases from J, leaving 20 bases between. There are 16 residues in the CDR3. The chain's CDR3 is CASSSLNAGSRETQYF. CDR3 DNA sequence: TGTGCCAGCAGTTCCCTCAACGCAGGGTCTCGGGAGACCCAGTACTTC.

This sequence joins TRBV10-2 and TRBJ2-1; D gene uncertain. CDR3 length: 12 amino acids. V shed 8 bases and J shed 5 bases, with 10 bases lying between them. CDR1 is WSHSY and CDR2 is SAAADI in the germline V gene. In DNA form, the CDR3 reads TGCGCCAGCCGCCTAAGGCACAATGAGCAGTTCTTC. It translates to CASRLRHNEQFF.

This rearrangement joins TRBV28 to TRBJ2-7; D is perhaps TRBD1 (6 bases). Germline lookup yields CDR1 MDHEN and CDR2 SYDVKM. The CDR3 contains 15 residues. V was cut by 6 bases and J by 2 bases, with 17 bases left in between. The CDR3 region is CASRLDLQGTYEQYF. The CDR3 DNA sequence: TGTGCCAGCAGGCTGGACCTACAGGGAACCTACGAGCAGTACTTC.

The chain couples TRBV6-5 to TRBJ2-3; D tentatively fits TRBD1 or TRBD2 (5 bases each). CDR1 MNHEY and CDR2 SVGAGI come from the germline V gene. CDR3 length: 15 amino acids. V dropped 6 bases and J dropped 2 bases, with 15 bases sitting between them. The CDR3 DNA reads TGTGCCAGCAGAGATACTAGGGGCCCCACAGATACGCAGTATTTT. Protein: CASRDTRGPTDTQYF.

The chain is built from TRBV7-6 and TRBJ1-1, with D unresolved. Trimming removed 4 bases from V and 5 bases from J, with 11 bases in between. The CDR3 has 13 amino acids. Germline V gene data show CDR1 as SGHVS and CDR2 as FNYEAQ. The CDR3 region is CASSSPMGTEAFF. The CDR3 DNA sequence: TGTGCCAGCAGCTCTCCTATGGGGACTGAAGCTTTCTTT.

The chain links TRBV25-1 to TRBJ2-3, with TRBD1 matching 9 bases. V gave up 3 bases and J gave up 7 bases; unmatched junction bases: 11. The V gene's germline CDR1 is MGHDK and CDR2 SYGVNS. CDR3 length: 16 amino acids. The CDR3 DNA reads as TGTGCCAGCAGTGACCTCGGACAGGGGCAATGGCATACGCAGTATTTT. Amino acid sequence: CASSDLGQGQWHTQYF.

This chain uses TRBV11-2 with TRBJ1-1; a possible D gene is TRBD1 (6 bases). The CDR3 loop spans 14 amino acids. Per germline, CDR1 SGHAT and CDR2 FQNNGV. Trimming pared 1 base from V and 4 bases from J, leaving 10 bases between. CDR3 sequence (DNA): TGTGCCAGCAGCTTAGCAGGGGACGGCACTGAAGCTTTCTTT. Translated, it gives CASSLAGDGTEAFF. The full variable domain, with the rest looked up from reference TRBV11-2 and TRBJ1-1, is EAGVAQSPRYKIIEKRQSVAFWCNPISGHATLYWYQQILGQGPKLLIQFQNNGVVDDSQLPKDRFSAERLKGVDSTLKIQPAKLEDSAVYLCASSLAGDGTEAFFGQGTRLTVV.

The CDR3 reads CAWSPATETQYF. Here the CDR3 DNA reads TGTGCCTGGAGTCCGGCCACAGAGACCCAGTACTTC. This sequence joins TRBV30 and TRBJ2-5; unclear D gene. This CDR3 region has 12 residues. V lost 2 bases, J lost 4 bases, and 8 bases lay in between. Germline V gene data show CDR1 as GTSNPN and CDR2 as SVGIG (reference sequence).